This is a list of T cell receptor beta chains from one sample in a study of blood T cells in healthy people across ages. TCRdb reprocessed the 5' RACE reads via MiXCR and lists one record per CDR3 protein. The table records under 1,000,000 distinct CDR3 sequences, 35% to 40% of them present only once. Material for sequencing was blood. The receptors were gathered from a young man in good health. Each CDR3 is given with its conserved first and last residue. Each record gives: V gene, D gene, CDR3 length, J gene, clone size, CDR3 protein, CDR3 DNA. A D gene is named only where the DNA matches it firmly. The size field is filled for only some rows; it gives once, few, many or a size class.

v_call: TRBV4-3; d_call: -; cdr3_length: 17; j_call: TRBJ2-6; clone_size: many; cdr3_aa: CASSQEAAASGANVLTF; cdr3_nt: TGCGCCAGCAGCCAAGAGGCGGCCGCCTCTGGGGCCAACGTCCTGACTTTC
v_call: TRBV28; d_call: -; cdr3_length: 11; j_call: TRBJ2-7; clone_size: -; cdr3_aa: CASSLGSTRYF; cdr3_nt: TGTGCCAGCAGTTTAGGTTCTACCCGGTACTTC
v_call: TRBV20-1; d_call: TRBD1; cdr3_length: 13; j_call: TRBJ1-6; clone_size: few; cdr3_aa: CSAQGASNSPLHF; cdr3_nt: TGCAGTGCCCAGGGGGCATCTAATTCACCCCTCCACTTT
v_call: TRBV4-1; d_call: -; cdr3_length: 17; j_call: TRBJ2-4; clone_size: few; cdr3_aa: CASSQAVDSSTKNIQYF; cdr3_nt: TGCGCCAGCAGCCAAGCAGTGGACTCCTCAACCAAAAACATTCAGTACTTC
v_call: TRBV7-2; d_call: -; cdr3_length: 13; j_call: TRBJ2-5; clone_size: many; cdr3_aa: CASSLEREETQYF; cdr3_nt: TGTGCCAGCAGCTTAGAAAGGGAAGAGACCCAGTACTTC
v_call: TRBV7-2; d_call: -; cdr3_length: 15; j_call: TRBJ2-1; clone_size: -; cdr3_aa: CASSLQGGGLNEQFF; cdr3_nt: TGTGCCAGCAGCTTACAGGGGGGGGGCCTAAATGAGCAGTTCTTC
v_call: TRBV6-1; d_call: TRBD1; cdr3_length: 17; j_call: TRBJ1-2; clone_size: -; cdr3_aa: CASRVDRGPDWVYGYTF; cdr3_nt: TGTGCCAGCAGAGTGGACAGGGGGCCCGACTGGGTCTATGGCTACACCTTC
v_call: TRBV7-2; d_call: TRBD2; cdr3_length: 17; j_call: TRBJ2-3; clone_size: -; cdr3_aa: CASSPHVSGGAVYTQYF; cdr3_nt: TGTGCCAGCAGCCCTCACGTTAGCGGGGGGGCTGTGTATACGCAGTATTTT
v_call: TRBV20-1; d_call: TRBD1; cdr3_length: 14; j_call: TRBJ1-1; clone_size: -; cdr3_aa: CSARPGGEGTEAFF; cdr3_nt: TGCAGTGCTAGACCAGGGGGCGAAGGGACTGAAGCTTTCTTT
v_call: TRBV10-3; d_call: -; cdr3_length: 14; j_call: TRBJ2-7; clone_size: -; cdr3_aa: CAISNRDGSYEQYF; cdr3_nt: TGTGCCATCAGCAACAGGGATGGGTCCTACGAGCAGTACTTC
v_call: TRBV20-1; d_call: TRBD1; cdr3_length: 15; j_call: TRBJ2-7; clone_size: -; cdr3_aa: CSARVDRGRRYEQYF; cdr3_nt: TGCAGTGCTAGAGTCGACAGGGGGCGAAGGTACGAGCAGTACTTC
v_call: TRBV20-1; d_call: -; cdr3_length: 15; j_call: TRBJ2-7; clone_size: -; cdr3_aa: CSARDRGRISYEQYF; cdr3_nt: TGCAGTGCTAGAGATCGAGGCAGGATTTCCTACGAGCAGTACTTC
v_call: TRBV4-2; d_call: TRBD1; cdr3_length: 17; j_call: TRBJ2-2; clone_size: -; cdr3_aa: CASSHPRTGDFTGELFF; cdr3_nt: TGTGCCAGCAGCCACCCGAGGACAGGGGATTTCACCGGGGAGTTGTTTTTT
v_call: TRBV5-1; d_call: TRBD1; cdr3_length: 15; j_call: TRBJ2-5; clone_size: -; cdr3_aa: CASSIGTGLMETQYF; cdr3_nt: TGCGCCAGCAGTATCGGGACAGGACTGATGGAGACCCAGTACTTC
v_call: TRBV7-2; d_call: -; cdr3_length: 15; j_call: TRBJ2-5; clone_size: many; cdr3_aa: CASSLERGMLETQYF; cdr3_nt: TGTGCCAGCAGCTTAGAACGGGGGATGCTAGAGACCCAGTACTTC
v_call: TRBV9; d_call: -; cdr3_length: 14; j_call: TRBJ2-5; clone_size: -; cdr3_aa: CASGTTGFGETQYF; cdr3_nt: TGTGCCAGCGGCACCACAGGTTTTGGAGAGACCCAGTACTTC
v_call: TRBV7-9; d_call: TRBD1; cdr3_length: 16; j_call: TRBJ1-1; clone_size: -; cdr3_aa: CASSLGTGGGNTEAFF; cdr3_nt: TGTGCCAGCAGCTTAGGAACAGGGGGGGGGAACACTGAAGCTTTCTTT
v_call: TRBV20-1; d_call: -; cdr3_length: 13; j_call: TRBJ2-1; clone_size: few; cdr3_aa: CSARGPLGDEQFF; cdr3_nt: TGCAGTGCTAGAGGGCCGTTGGGCGATGAGCAGTTCTTC
v_call: TRBV20-1; d_call: -; cdr3_length: 11; j_call: TRBJ1-1; clone_size: -; cdr3_aa: CSAHRDTEAFF; cdr3_nt: TGCAGTGCTCACAGGGACACTGAAGCTTTCTTT
v_call: TRBV10-3; d_call: -; cdr3_length: 13; j_call: TRBJ2-7; clone_size: many; cdr3_aa: CAISVDGSYEQYF; cdr3_nt: TGTGCCATCAGTGTGGACGGATCCTACGAGCAGTACTTC
v_call: TRBV7-8; d_call: TRBD1; cdr3_length: 16; j_call: TRBJ2-1; clone_size: few; cdr3_aa: CASSSRNRGQYNEQFF; cdr3_nt: TGTGCCAGCAGCTCGAGAAACAGGGGTCAGTACAATGAGCAGTTCTTC
v_call: TRBV19; d_call: -; cdr3_length: 10; j_call: TRBJ1-4; clone_size: -; cdr3_aa: CASMGEKLFF; cdr3_nt: TGTGCCAGTATGGGTGAAAAACTGTTTTTT
v_call: TRBV29-1; d_call: -; cdr3_length: 14; j_call: TRBJ2-2; clone_size: -; cdr3_aa: CSVATTANTGELFF; cdr3_nt: TGCAGCGTTGCCACTACCGCGAACACCGGGGAGCTGTTTTTT
v_call: TRBV2; d_call: -; cdr3_length: 15; j_call: TRBJ1-1; clone_size: few; cdr3_aa: CASSELGQLNTEAFF; cdr3_nt: TGTGCCAGCAGTGAACTCGGACAGTTGAACACTGAAGCTTTCTTT
v_call: TRBV15; d_call: -; cdr3_length: 16; j_call: TRBJ2-2; clone_size: few; cdr3_aa: CATSRDGQGRTGELFF; cdr3_nt: TGTGCCACCAGCAGAGATGGGCAGGGTAGGACCGGGGAGCTGTTTTTT